Presented here are 8 T cell receptor beta chains from one specimen sequenced in a study of blood T cell repertoires in COVID-19. The data were produced by immunoSEQ multiplex PCR, yet TCRdb's version contains in-frame clones alone and is incomplete. The sample holds around 200,000 clones, around nine tenths seen once. Source material: peripheral blood. Every receptor here comes from a young woman who had recovered from COVID-19.

In its sample, this clone was seen a few times. The chain employs TRBV27 and TRBJ1-2, with 8 bases that match TRBD1. CDR3 length equals 13 residues. Unmatched junction bases numbered 9, after V lost 8 bases and J lost 7 bases. Germline CDR1 MNHEY, CDR2 SMNVEV (reference sequence). CDR3 sequence (DNA): TGTGCCAGCCCTCATGGGACAGGCGGTGGCTACACCTTC. Translated, it gives CASPHGTGGGYTF.

This chain joins TRBV7-2 and TRBJ2-2; weak D call: TRBD1 (6 bases). This CDR3 region has 14 residues. The germline V and J ends were trimmed by 3 bases and 5 bases, with 10 bases remaining between them. Germline V gene data show CDR1 as SGHTA and CDR2 as FQGNSA. CDR3 in amino acids: CASSFTGPTGELFF. The CDR3 bases are TGTGCCAGCAGCTTTACAGGGCCGACCGGGGAGCTGTTTTTT.

The rearrangement uses TRBV25-1 and TRBJ2-7; 10 positions match TRBD1. This CDR3 has 16 residues. Germline V CDR1 and CDR2: MGHDK, SYGVNS. The J segment lost 3 bases and the V segment lost 1 base, leaving 6 bases of the junction unmatched. As DNA, the CDR3 is TGTGCCAGCAGTGAATGGGGGACAGGGGACCTCTACGAGCAGTACGTC. Amino acids: CASSEWGTGDLYEQYV.

V is TRBV27 and J is TRBJ1-1; D is uncertain. Trimming pared 10 bases from V and 1 base from J, leaving 7 bases between. The CDR3 has 11 amino acids. The germline V gene encodes CDR1 MNHEY and CDR2 SMNVEV (reference sequence). The CDR3 region is CATAGNTEAFF. The CDR3 region has the DNA TGTGCCACCGCAGGGAACACTGAAGCTTTCTTT.

This clone occurred a few times. This chain joins TRBV9 and TRBJ1-3; D not certain. The CDR3 is 14 residues long. Looked up from germline, CDR1 is SGDLS and CDR2 is YYNGEE. V lost 0 bases to trimming and J lost 7 bases, with 11 bases between them. CDR3 nucleotides: TGTGCCAGCAGCGTAGTTGAGGCGGGGAACACCATATATTTT. Residues: CASSVVEAGNTIYF.

V and J are TRBV5-4 and TRBJ2-3, with D possibly being TRBD2 (5 bases). V lost 1 base and J 5 bases, leaving 14 bases between the germline ends. The CDR3 sequence is 15 residues long. Germline V gives CDR1 SGHNT, CDR2 YYREEE (reference sequence). This CDR3 is CASSLRLARVDTQYF. As DNA, the CDR3 is TGTGCCAGCAGCTTGAGGCTAGCTAGAGTAGATACGCAGTATTTT.

The V gene is TRBV7-3, the J gene TRBJ2-1, with D maybe TRBD2 (6 bases). The ends were cut back, 2 bases at V and 4 bases at J, with 15 bases in the middle. The germline CDR1 and CDR2 sequences are SGHTA and FQGTGA. CDR3 length: 16 amino acids. CDR3: CASSLGGSVRYNEQFF. The DNA of the CDR3 is TGTGCCAGCAGCTTAGGGGGGAGTGTCCGGTACAATGAGCAGTTCTTC.

The chain is built from TRBV7-9 and TRBJ2-1, with 9 bases that match TRBD2. This CDR3 spans 16 amino acids. Germline loops: CDR1 SEHNR, CDR2 FQNEAQ (reference sequence). V was pared by 4 bases and J by 3 bases, with 7 bases of the junction left unmatched. The CDR3 DNA sequence: TGTGCCAGCAGCTCAATAGCGGGAGCGATCTACAATGAGCAGTTCTTC. Its protein product is CASSSIAGAIYNEQFF. The full variable domain, its missing parts supplied by reference TRBV7-9 and TRBJ2-1, is DTGVSQNPRHKITKRGQNVTFRCDPISEHNRLYWYRQTLGQGPEFLTYFQNEAQLEKSRLLSDRFSAERPKGSFSTLEIQRTEQGDSAMYLCASSSIAGAIYNEQFFGPGTRLTVL.